This entry lists 32 T cell receptor beta chains sequenced from one sample in a study of T cell repertoires in cytomegalovirus infection. No antigen has been identified for these receptors. TCRdb analysed the reads with MiXCR anew, one entry per CDR3 protein. The table shows roughly 150,000 distinct CDR3 sequences, with 20% to 25% occurring only once. The specimen comprised CD8+ T cells from cultured PBMCs, sampled from culture after CMV antigen stimulation. These receptors all stem from a human donor in good health (CMV status not recorded). Some clones in this sample may be carry-over from other donors' samples.

This clonotype was detected a few times. The chain is built from TRBV12-3 or TRBV12-4 and TRBJ2-5; D may correspond to TRBD1 or TRBD2 (5 bases each). This CDR3 has 15 residues. V gave up 0 bases and J gave up 0 bases, with 8 bases separating them. The CDR3 reads CASSLAWGYQETQYF. In nucleotides, the CDR3 is TGTGCCAGCAGTTTAGCGTGGGGGTACCAAGAGACCCAGTACTTC.

The V call is TRBV7-8, the J call TRBJ1-1; D is possibly TRBD1 (5 bases). Germline V CDR1 and CDR2: SGHVS, FQNEAQ. The CDR3 has 14 amino acids. V gave up 4 bases and J gave up 4 bases, with 13 bases separating them. DNA of the CDR3: TGTGCCAGCAGCTCGAACAGGCCGAGCACTGAAGCTTTCTTT. It yields the protein CASSSNRPSTEAFF.

The genes are TRBV6-6 and TRBJ1-1; a weak D match, TRBD1 (5 bases). The germline CDR1 and CDR2 sequences are MNHNY and SVGAGI (reference sequence). The CDR3 is 14 residues long. V lost 5 bases and J 4 bases, leaving 14 bases between the germline ends. CDR3 amino acids: CASSVQAGSTEAFF. In nucleotides, the CDR3 is TGTGCCAGCAGTGTACAGGCGGGGAGCACTGAAGCTTTCTTT.

The genes are TRBV6-1 and TRBJ1-2; 8 bases align to TRBD1. The J segment lost 4 bases and the V segment lost 1 base, leaving 5 bases of the junction unmatched. The CDR3 has 15 residues. From germline, CDR1 is MNHNS and CDR2 SASEGT. CDR3 sequence reads: CASSEVRTGSYGYTF. Written as DNA, the CDR3 is TGTGCCAGCAGTGAAGTCAGGACAGGGTCCTATGGCTACACCTTC.

The V call is TRBV14, the J call TRBJ2-1, with D perhaps assigned TRBD1 or TRBD2 (5 bases each). CDR1 and CDR2 from the germline V gene are SGHDN and FVKESK. The CDR3 totals 12 residues. V lost 3 bases, J lost 10 bases, and 10 bases lay in between. The CDR3 loop reads CASSQGVREQFF. The DNA of the CDR3 is TGTGCCAGCAGCCAGGGGGTCCGAGAGCAGTTCTTC.

This clonotype was seen a few times. The chain has TRBV12-3 or TRBV12-4 and TRBJ2-7, with D unresolved. V lost 3 bases to trimming and J lost 5 bases, with 11 bases between them. This CDR3 spans 13 amino acids. The CDR3: CASSFARVDEQYF. The CDR3 region has the DNA TGTGCCAGCAGTTTCGCAAGGGTGGACGAGCAGTACTTC.

The gene calls are TRBV6-6 and TRBJ1-1; D is perhaps TRBD1 (5 bases). V gave up 0 bases and J gave up 5 bases, with 13 bases separating them. The length of the CDR3 is 15 residues. The germline gives CDR1 MNHNY, CDR2 SVGAGI (reference sequence). This chain's CDR3 is CASSYSPGPGTEAFF. CDR3 coding DNA: TGTGCCAGCAGTTACTCCCCGGGACCCGGGACTGAAGCTTTCTTT.

This clonotype showed up many times. V gene TRBV13 combines with J gene TRBJ1-2, with no clear D. Trimming took 0 bases from V and 2 from J, leaving 4 bases between them. The CDR3 is 13 residues long. The V gene's germline CDR1 is PRHDT and CDR2 FYEKMQ (reference sequence). In nucleotides, the CDR3 is TGTGCCAGCAGCTTAGGGTCGAACTATGGCTACACCTTC. Its translation: CASSLGSNYGYTF.

The V gene is TRBV2, the J gene TRBJ2-7; D possibly corresponds to TRBD2 (6 bases). Germline CDR1 and CDR2: SNHLY and FYNNEI. CDR3 length equals 14 residues. V lost 3 bases to trimming and J lost 6 bases, with 15 bases between them. The CDR3 bases are TGTGCCAGCAGTGAGACCGGGACTGGGCTCGAGCAGTACTTC. This translates into CASSETGTGLEQYF. The entire variable domain, with the rest obtained from reference TRBV2 and TRBJ2-7, is as follows: EPEVTQTPSHQVTQMGQEVILRCVPISNHLYFYWYRQILGQKVEFLVSFYNNEISEKSEIFDDQFSVERPDGSNFTLKIRSTKLEDSAMYFCASSETGTGLEQYFGPGTRLTVT.

This clonotype was detected only a few times. The CDR3 region is CASSFGTDRAYEQYF. DNA for the CDR3: TGTGCCAGCAGCTTCGGGACAGACCGTGCCTACGAGCAGTACTTC. The chain couples TRBV11-2 to TRBJ2-7; 7 bases are shared with TRBD1. The V gene end was trimmed by 3 bases and the J gene end by 2 bases; junction bases not matched to a gene: 7. The CDR3 extends over 15 amino acids. Per the germline V gene, CDR1 is SGHAT and CDR2 is FQNNGV.

This clonotype has just one count. The chain combines TRBV12-3 or TRBV12-4 with TRBJ2-3, with 7 positions matching TRBD2. The V and J ends lost 5 bases and 2 bases, in that order; junction bases with no gene match: 13. The CDR3 runs 17 residues. The CDR3 nucleotides read TGTGCCAGCAGTCCCCACGGTCCTAGCGGCGTCACAGATACGCAGTATTTT. It is translated as CASSPHGPSGVTDTQYF.

J is TRBJ1-2 and V is TRBV20-1; TRBD1 is a possible D gene (5 bases). Germline V gene sequence: CDR1 DFQATT, CDR2 SNEGSKA (reference sequence). V was pared by 1 base and J by 3 bases, with 18 bases between. The CDR3 loop spans 16 amino acids. This chain's CDR3 is CSARGIRGGSDYGYTF. CDR3 DNA: TGCAGTGCTAGAGGGATAAGGGGAGGGTCGGACTATGGCTACACCTTC.

The V call is TRBV6-5, the J call TRBJ2-2, with D possibly matching TRBD1 (5 bases). CDR1 and CDR2 from the germline V gene are MNHEY and SVGAGI. V was cut by 0 bases and J by 3 bases, with 11 bases left in between. This CDR3 spans 16 amino acids. The CDR3 DNA follows: TGTGCCAGCAGTTACTCGTCAGGGCTTGACACCGGGGAGCTGTTTTTT. Translating gives CASSYSSGLDTGELFF.

V is TRBV7-2 and J is TRBJ1-3, with D maybe TRBD1 (5 bases). The CDR3 sequence is 15 residues long. Germline V CDR1 and CDR2: SGHTA, FQGNSA. V was cut by 1 base and J by 3 bases, with 10 bases left in between. CDR3 residues: CASSLVSGIGNTIYF. CDR3 nucleotide sequence: TGTGCCAGCAGCTTAGTATCAGGGATTGGAAACACCATATATTTT. The variable domain in full, completed from reference TRBV7-2 and TRBJ1-3, reads GAGVSQSPSNKVTEKGKDVELRCDPISGHTALYWYRQSLGQGLEFLIYFQGNSAPDKSGLPSDRFSAERTGGSVSTLTIQRTQQEDSAVYLCASSLVSGIGNTIYFGEGSWLTVV.

The chain links TRBV5-2 to TRBJ2-4; the table's D call, TRBD1, was not checked against the DNA. TRBV5-2 is labeled a pseudogene. CDR3 length: 17 amino acids. CDR3 sequence: CASSLSTGGSAKNIQYF. CDR3 bases: TGTGCCAGCAGCTTATCAACAGGGGGCTCCGCCAAAAACATTCAGTACTTC.

The rearrangement joins TRBV7-2 to TRBJ2-5, with D perhaps matching TRBD1 or TRBD2 (6 bases each). The CDR3 runs to 14 residues. Germline assignment: CDR1 SGHTA and CDR2 FQGNSA. V was clipped by 11 bases and J by 4 bases, with 20 bases between them. This CDR3 reads CAVQGLVFGETQYF. The CDR3 DNA sequence: TGTGCCGTACAGGGACTTGTCTTCGGAGAGACCCAGTACTTC. Full variable domain (remainder filled in from reference TRBV7-2 and TRBJ2-5): GAGVSQSPSNKVTEKGKDVELRCDPISGHTALYWYRQSLGQGLEFLIYFQGNSAPDKSGLPSDRFSAERTGGSVSTLTIQRTQQEDSAVYLCAVQGLVFGETQYFGPGTRLLVL.

Notes on this clonotype: As the CDR3 is not closed by the conserved phenylalanine or tryptophan, this likely results from a read error. This chain connects TRBV6-8 to TRBJ1-2; D ambiguous. V lost 5 bases to trimming and J lost 10 bases, with 11 bases between them. CDR1 and CDR2 from the germline V gene are MNHGY and SAAAGT. The length of the CDR3 is 11 residues. The CDR3 loop is CASSAPPNYTL. CDR3 nucleotide sequence: TGTGCCAGCAGTGCTCCCCCGAACTACACCCTC.

The rearrangement joins TRBV20-1 to TRBJ1-5, with 10 bases identical to TRBD1. After removal of 6 bases from V and 3 bases from J, the junction contained 11 bases not matched to a gene. There are 16 residues in the CDR3. From germline, CDR1 is DFQATT and CDR2 SNEGSKA (reference sequence). This CDR3 reads CSAESRTGGSNQPQHF. The CDR3 coding sequence is TGCAGTGCCGAATCCCGGACAGGGGGATCCAATCAGCCCCAGCATTTT.

This chain joins TRBV7-2 and TRBJ1-1, with D perhaps matching TRBD1 (5 bases). The CDR3 is 15 amino acids. With 5 bases removed from V and 0 bases from J, the gap between germline ends came to 13 bases. Germline-derived CDR1 and CDR2 are SGHTA and FQGNSA. In nucleotides, the CDR3 is TGTGCCAGCAGCCCAAGGACAACCTTGAACACTGAAGCTTTCTTT. It codes for CASSPRTTLNTEAFF. Combining the CDR3 with reference TRBV7-2 and TRBJ1-1 gives the whole variable domain GAGVSQSPSNKVTEKGKDVELRCDPISGHTALYWYRQSLGQGLEFLIYFQGNSAPDKSGLPSDRFSAERTGGSVSTLTIQRTQQEDSAVYLCASSPRTTLNTEAFFGQGTRLTVV.

This sequence joins TRBV4-1 and TRBJ1-3; D might be TRBD1 (6 bases). Germline loops: CDR1 MGHRA, CDR2 YSYEKL. The CDR3 consists of 18 residues. V lost 1 base to trimming and J lost 0 bases, with 16 bases between them. The CDR3 sequence: CASSQVLEGVRSGNTIYF. The CDR3 nucleotides read TGCGCCAGCAGCCAAGTCCTCGAGGGGGTTCGCTCTGGAAACACCATATATTTT.

The rearrangement joins TRBV19 to TRBJ1-1; D is uncertain. Germline loops: CDR1 LNHDA, CDR2 SQIVND (reference sequence). Trimming took off 3 bases at V and 0 bases at J, with 11 bases between the two ends. This CDR3 spans 15 amino acids. The DNA for the CDR3 is TGTGCCAGTAGTATTTTGGGGTATCTGAACACTGAAGCTTTCTTT. Protein sequence: CASSILGYLNTEAFF. The full variable domain, rest sourced from reference TRBV19 and TRBJ1-1, is DGGITQSPKYLFRKEGQNVTLSCEQNLNHDAMYWYRQDPGQGLRLIYYSQIVNDFQKGDIAEGYSVSREKKESFPLTVTSAQKNPTAFYLCASSILGYLNTEAFFGQGTRLTVV.

This clonotype was counted between two and nine times. The chain uses TRBV7-2 and TRBJ2-7; D may correspond to TRBD1 or TRBD2 (6 bases each). CDR3 length equals 15 residues. The V end was cut by 5 bases, the J end by 5 bases, with 19 bases between. The germline CDR1 and CDR2 sequences are SGHTA and FQGNSA. The CDR3 DNA reads as TGTGCCAGCAGCCCGCCACCGTGGGGGGCGGACGAGCAGTACTTC. Its protein product is CASSPPPWGADEQYF.

The chain combines TRBV7-6 with TRBJ2-1; possibly TRBD1 for D (6 bases). CDR3 length: 14 residues. The germline V gene has CDR1 SGHVS and CDR2 FNYEAQ. Trimming removed 4 bases at V and 8 bases at J, with 15 bases between. CDR3 DNA sequence: TGTGCCAGCAGCTATACAGGGCTGGATGATGAGCAGTTCTTC. Its translation is CASSYTGLDDEQFF.

The table lists this clonotype with a few counts. This chain uses TRBV14 with TRBJ2-2, with D perhaps matching TRBD1 (5 bases). V lost 3 bases to trimming and J lost 1 base, with 18 bases between them. The CDR3 totals 18 residues. Per germline, CDR1 SGHDN and CDR2 FVKESK. The CDR3 loop is CASSHKARPGKNTGELFF. In DNA, the CDR3 is TGTGCCAGCAGCCATAAGGCGAGGCCAGGGAAGAACACCGGGGAGCTGTTTTTT.

The chain links TRBV10-3 to TRBJ1-2; no definite D call. The CDR3 has 14 amino acids. Germline V gene sequence: CDR1 ENHRY, CDR2 SYGVKD. V was shortened by 7 bases and J by 5 bases, with 17 bases between the two germline ends. The CDR3, as DNA: TGTGCCATCATGTCGTCAGGCCTATTTTATGGCTACACCTTC. Its translation is CAIMSSGLFYGYTF.

This clonotype has only a few counts. This sequence joins TRBV7-8 and TRBJ2-1; 8 bases map to TRBD1. This CDR3 is 15 amino acids long. The germline V gene encodes CDR1 SGHVS and CDR2 FQNEAQ. The trim removed 4 bases at V and 5 bases at J, leaving 7 bases unmatched. This chain's CDR3 is CASSSYRGNHNEQFF. CDR3 DNA: TGTGCCAGCAGCTCCTACAGGGGGAACCACAATGAGCAGTTCTTC.

This clonotype was seen only a few times. This chain connects TRBV5-1 to TRBJ1-5, with 7 bases matching TRBD1. Germline V CDR1 and CDR2: SGHRS, YFSETQ. Unmatched junction bases numbered 9, after V lost 0 bases and J lost 9 bases. The CDR3 extends over 15 amino acids. This CDR3 is CASSLAWDSPGPQHF. CDR3 sequence (DNA): TGCGCCAGCAGCTTGGCCTGGGACAGCCCCGGGCCCCAGCATTTT. The whole variable domain, remainder taken from reference TRBV5-1 and TRBJ1-5, is KAGVTQTPRYLIKTRGQQVTLSCSPISGHRSVSWYQQTPGQGLQFLFEYFSETQRNKGNFPGRFSGRQFSNSRSEMNVSTLELGDSALYLCASSLAWDSPGPQHFGDGTRLSIL.

The genes are TRBV10-3 and TRBJ2-1; no clear D. The CDR3 sequence is 17 residues long. The V gene's germline CDR1 is ENHRY and CDR2 SYGVKD. Trimming removed 3 bases at V and 0 bases at J, with 15 bases between. CDR3 protein: CAISDPLGRSSYNEQFF. As DNA, the CDR3 is TGTGCCATCAGTGACCCGCTCGGGCGGAGCTCCTACAATGAGCAGTTCTTC.

The chain joins TRBV7-9 to TRBJ2-2; D assignment may be TRBD1 or TRBD2 (5 bases each). V was cut by 7 bases and J by 5 bases, with 8 bases left in between. Germline V gives CDR1 SEHNR, CDR2 FQNEAQ (reference sequence). The CDR3 loop spans 12 amino acids. CDR3 region: CASIGATGELFF. In nucleotides, the CDR3 is TGTGCCAGCATCGGGGCTACCGGGGAGCTGTTTTTT.

V gene TRBV7-9 combines with J gene TRBJ2-7, with D perhaps TRBD1 (6 bases). Between the trimmed V and J ends, which lost 5 bases and 1 base, there was a span of 15 bases. The CDR3 totals 15 residues. Germline lookup yields CDR1 SEHNR and CDR2 FQNEAQ (reference sequence). CDR3 protein: CASSPRTDYSYEQYF. The CDR3 DNA sequence: TGTGCCAGCAGCCCTCGGACAGATTATTCCTACGAGCAGTACTTC.

J is TRBJ1-2 and V is TRBV4-1; the D is unclear. The germline gives CDR1 MGHRA, CDR2 YSYEKL. The V end lost 0 bases, the J end lost 4 bases, and 18 bases lay between the germline ends. The CDR3 totals 17 residues. The CDR3 sequence: CASSQDIREEISYGYTF. DNA for the CDR3: TGCGCCAGCAGCCAAGATATTAGGGAGGAAATCAGCTATGGCTACACCTTC.

The rearrangement joins TRBV4-2 to TRBJ2-7; TRBD2 aligns across 13 bases. The germline V gene has CDR1 LGHNA and CDR2 YNFKEQ. V lost 1 base and J lost 3; bases outside the gene matches: 12. The CDR3 is 19 amino acids. CDR3 bases: TGTGCCAGCAGCCAAGGCTCGACTAGCGGGGGGCGATACTACTACGAGCAGTACTTC. Translated: CASSQGSTSGGRYYYEQYF.